This T cell receptor (beta chain) was identified in a study of T cell therapy after organ transplantation. Study overall: T cells were expanded 2 to 3 weeks with 30 CMV class I/II epitopes.

Time point: 20-29 weeks after completion of therapy. Study outcomes and limitations: Both transferred clonotypes and endogenous ones absent from products apparently reconstituted. Few nonresponder expansions may reflect low coverage from poor CD8+ yield. Nonresponder repertoires showed strong pretherapy expansions, barely changing post-therapy.

Repertoires were generated with immunoSEQ multiplex PCR, while TCRdb's copy carries only in-frame clones and drops some. In the table there are roughly 15,000 clones, 65% to 90% of which are singletons. With respect to this clone: Its target is not known.

This receptor was obtained from a human patient who had received a solid organ transplant and had CMV disease. Some T cells may trace back to the graft donor. The material sequenced was CD8+ T cells from blood, taken after autologous CMV-specific T cell therapy.

The CDR3: CASSVGLTGTVTEAFF. The CDR3 DNA reads TGTGCCAGCAGCGTAGGCCTGACGGGGACTGTGACTGAAGCTTTCTTT. V usage is TRBV9 and J usage is TRBJ1-1, with D perhaps TRBD1 (5 bases). CDR1 is SGDLS and CDR2 is YYNGEE in the germline V gene. The CDR3 spans 16 residues. V was cut by 0 bases and J by 5 bases, with 17 bases left in between.